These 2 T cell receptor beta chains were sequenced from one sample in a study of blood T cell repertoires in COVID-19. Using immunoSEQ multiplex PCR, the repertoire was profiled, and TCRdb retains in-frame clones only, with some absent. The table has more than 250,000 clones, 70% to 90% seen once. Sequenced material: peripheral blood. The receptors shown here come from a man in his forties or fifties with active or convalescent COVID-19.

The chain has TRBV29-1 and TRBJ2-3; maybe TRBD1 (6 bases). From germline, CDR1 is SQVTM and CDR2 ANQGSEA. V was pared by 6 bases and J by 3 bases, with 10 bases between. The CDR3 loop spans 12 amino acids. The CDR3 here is CSVEQGTDTQYF. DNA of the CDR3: TGCAGCGTCGAACAGGGAACAGATACGCAGTATTTT.

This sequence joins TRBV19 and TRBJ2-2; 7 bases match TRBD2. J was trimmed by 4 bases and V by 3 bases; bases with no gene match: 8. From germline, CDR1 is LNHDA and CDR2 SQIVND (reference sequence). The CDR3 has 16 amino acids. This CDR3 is CASSINPGGSTGELFF. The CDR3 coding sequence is TGTGCCAGTAGTATTAACCCGGGAGGAAGCACCGGGGAGCTGTTTTTT.